This is a list of T cell receptor beta chains from one sample in a study of post-analysis software for immune sequencing data. One entry per CDR3 protein, called by TCRdb with MiXCR from the PCR reads. In the table there are hundreds of thousands of distinct CDR3 sequences, 25% to 30% of which are singletons. Sequencing was done on a sample of blood. The receptor source for this set is a girl aged 10 to 17 with multiple sclerosis. The CDR3 runs from the conserved cysteine through the conserved F or W. The D gene is left open where the match is weak. Size is stated for part of the rows, as once, few or many counts, or as a class when the clone is expanded.

>TRBV5-1|TRBJ2-1|NA|few
TGCGCCAGCAGCTACGGGTTGGAGGGCAATGAGCAGTTCTTC
CASSYGLEGNEQFF
>TRBV7-2|TRBJ1-5|NA|NA
TGTGCCAGCAGCTTAAACCGACAGAGCAATCAGCCCCAGCATTTT
CASSLNRQSNQPQHF
>TRBV6-5|TRBJ2-3|NA|NA
TGTGCCAGCAGTCCGCGTTGGGATACGCAGTATTTT
CASSPRWDTQYF
>TRBV5-1|TRBJ1-5|NA|NA
TGCGCCAGCAGCCCGGACGGGGGGCTGGATCAGCCCCAGCATTTT
CASSPDGGLDQPQHF
>TRBV20-1|TRBJ2-5|NA|NA
TGCAGTGTCACACACCGAAAGGGACCCCGGGACGGGCAGTACTTC
CSVTHRKGPRDGQYF
>TRBV3-1|TRBJ1-2|NA|NA
TGTGCCAGCAGCCAAGAAGGAACGGGGTATGGCTACACCTTC
CASSQEGTGYGYTF
>TRBV27|TRBJ1-6|NA|NA
TGTGCCAGCAGCTCGACCCCTGACGTTGTCTATAATTCACCCCTCCACTTT
CASSSTPDVVYNSPLHF
>TRBV28|TRBJ1-5|TRBD1|few
TGTGCCAGCAGTCGAACAATAGGGACAGGATATCAGCCCCAGCATTTT
CASSRTIGTGYQPQHF
>TRBV6-1|TRBJ2-1|NA|NA
TGTGCCAGCAGTGACGGTGGGTGGGGGATCTACAATGAGCAGTTCTTC
CASSDGGWGIYNEQFF
>TRBV20-1|TRBJ1-5|NA|NA
TGCAGTGCTAGTGGTGGGGGCCCTAATCAGCCCCAGCATTTT
CSASGGGPNQPQHF
>TRBV7-2|TRBJ2-3|NA|NA
TGTGCCAGCAGCAGGACAAGGGCGATGGCAGATACGCAGTATTTT
CASSRTRAMADTQYF
>TRBV4-2|TRBJ2-4|TRBD2|NA
TGTGCCAGCAGCCAGACCGGGGGGGGCCAGTACATTCAGTACTTC
CASSQTGGGQYIQYF
>TRBV7-2|TRBJ1-6|NA|NA
TGTGCCAGCAGCTCCGGGGGACGAATACACTCACCCCTCCACTTT
CASSSGGRIHSPLHF
>TRBV5-1|TRBJ1-6|TRBD1|NA
TGCGCCAGCAGCCTTTATCGGGACAGTCATCAAGGGCGGTCACCCCTCCACTTT
CASSLYRDSHQGRSPLHF
>TRBV3-1|TRBJ2-1|NA|NA
TGTGCCAGCAGCCGGTGGGACCGGAGGGATGAGCAGTTCTTC
CASSRWDRRDEQFF
>TRBV20-1|TRBJ1-5|TRBD1|NA
TGCAGTGCTAGAGATACAGGGGGTCTAAATCAGCCCCAGCATTTT
CSARDTGGLNQPQHF
>TRBV29-1|TRBJ2-1|TRBD2|many
TGCAGCGTTGAAGATCCGGCTAGCGGACCCTACAATGAGCAGTTCTTC
CSVEDPASGPYNEQFF
>TRBV7-8|TRBJ2-6|TRBD1|few
TGTGCCAGCAGCTTAGATCGGGACAGGGCAGGGTACGTCCTGACTTTC
CASSLDRDRAGYVLTF
>TRBV29-1|TRBJ1-1|TRBD1|NA
TGCAGCGCCGAAAATGCAGGGGGGGGCACTGAAGCTTTCTTT
CSAENAGGGTEAFF
>TRBV5-1|TRBJ1-2|NA|NA
TGCGCCAGCAGCTTCGGGGAGGCTACTTATGGCTACACCTTC
CASSFGEATYGYTF
>TRBV10-1|TRBJ2-7|TRBD2|few
TGCGCCAGCGAGCGGGATACCTACGAGCAGTACTTC
CASERDTYEQYF
>TRBV29-1|TRBJ1-2|NA|NA
TGCAGCGTTGGGGGGGGCCTCGCCTATGGCTACACCTTT
CSVGGGLAYGYTF
>TRBV9|TRBJ1-6|NA|NA
TGTGCCAGCAGCGTAGGACTCCTTGGGAATTCACCCCTCCACTTT
CASSVGLLGNSPLHF
>TRBV5-6|TRBJ2-1|NA|NA
TGTGCCGGCAGCTTGCGGCCCACGAACTACAATGAGCAGTTCTTC
CAGSLRPTNYNEQFF
>TRBV20-1|TRBJ2-4|NA|few
TGCAGTGCTAGGGGGGTCCTAGCAAAAAACATTCAGTACTTC
CSARGVLAKNIQYF
>TRBV29-1|TRBJ2-3|NA|NA
TGCAGCGTTGGAGGGGCCGTCACAGATACGCAGTATTTT
CSVGGAVTDTQYF
>TRBV7-2|TRBJ2-7|TRBD2|NA
TGTGCCAGCAGCTCGGCGGGAGCTAGCCACGAGCAGTACTTC
CASSSAGASHEQYF
>TRBV20-1|TRBJ2-3|NA|NA
TGCAGTGCTAGAGACGGAGCGGGCGAAGATACGCAGTATTTT
CSARDGAGEDTQYF
>TRBV24-1|TRBJ2-1|NA|NA
TGTGCCACCAGTGACCGGACGACCGACTACAATGAGCAGTTCTTC
CATSDRTTDYNEQFF
>TRBV7-2|TRBJ2-4|TRBD1|once
TGTGCCAGCAGCGCCCGGGACAGGGGGGACATTCAGTACTTC
CASSARDRGDIQYF
>TRBV9|TRBJ1-6|NA|NA
TGTGCCAGCAGCAACCCCTCTGATGGTCACAGGAGCTCCTATAATTCACCCCTCCACTTT
CASSNPSDGHRSSYNSPLHF
>TRBV7-9|TRBJ2-7|TRBD1|NA
TGTGCCAGCAGCGGCGACCGGGACAGGGGTTGCGAGCAGTACTTC
CASSGDRDRGCEQYF
>TRBV20-1|TRBJ1-2|NA|NA
TGCAGTGCTAGAGATCCGGGACGTCTAGACTATGGCTACACCTTC
CSARDPGRLDYGYTF
>TRBV5-1|TRBJ2-1|TRBD2|few
TGCGCCAGCAGCTTGGGTGTTTCGGGGGGGTCTTACAATGAGCAGTTCTTC
CASSLGVSGGSYNEQFF
>TRBV5-1|TRBJ1-1|TRBD1|few
TGCGCCAGCAGCCCAAGACAGGGGAACACTGAAGCTTTCTTT
CASSPRQGNTEAFF
>TRBV6-5|TRBJ2-5|NA|NA
TGTGCCAGCAGTTACGAGGGGAATGAGCAGTACTTC
CASSYEGNEQYF
>TRBV11-2|TRBJ1-3|NA|NA
TGTGCCACCACGAAGGCAGGCTCTGGAAACACCATATATTTT
CATTKAGSGNTIYF